Presented here are 12 T cell receptor beta chains from one specimen sequenced in a study of cytomegalovirus exposure and HLA in healthy donors. Use of 60 Vbeta and 13 Jbeta primers characterized the PCR. Generated by immunoSEQ multiplex PCR, the TCRdb table keeps only in-frame clones and is missing some. The sample comprises about 120,000 clones, approximately 79% of which are singletons, and under 2.5% rests with the top ten. Source material: PBMCs. All receptors derive from a man in his thirties or forties in good health and CMV-seronegative.

The chain employs TRBV5-1 and TRBJ2-5; 13 bases are a match to TRBD2. With V trimmed by 1 base and J by 2 bases, 8 bases remained unmatched. This CDR3 spans 18 amino acids. Germline CDR1 is SGHRS and CDR2 is YFSETQ. The CDR3 coding sequence is TGCGCCAGCAGCTTGAAACCTAGGACTAGCGGGGGACAAGAGACCCAGTACTTC. Translation gives CASSLKPRTSGGQETQYF.

The chain combines TRBV7-9 with TRBJ1-2; D perhaps matches TRBD1 (5 bases). Trimming removed 1 base at V and 6 bases at J, with 12 bases between. The CDR3 runs to 14 residues. Germline V gene lookup returns CDR1 SEHNR and CDR2 FQNEAQ (reference sequence). CDR3 in amino acids: CASSLGSRENGYTF. In nucleotides, the CDR3 is TGTGCCAGCAGCTTAGGTAGCAGGGAAAATGGCTACACCTTC.

This sequence joins TRBV5-5 and TRBJ2-3; 9 nucleotides align to TRBD2. V trimming: 6 bases; J trimming: 4 bases; junction bases outside the gene matches: 3. This CDR3 contains 13 residues. From germline, CDR1 is SGHKS and CDR2 YYEKEE (reference sequence). The CDR3 reads CASKTSGADTQYF. The CDR3 DNA is TGTGCCAGCAAGACTAGCGGCGCAGATACGCAGTATTTT. Drawing the rest from reference TRBV5-5 and TRBJ2-3, the complete variable domain is DAGVTQSPTHLIKTRGQQVTLRCSPISGHKSVSWYQQVLGQGPQFIFQYYEKEERGRGNFPDRFSARQFPNYSSELNVNALLLGDSALYLCASKTSGADTQYFGPGTRLTVL.

The rearrangement uses TRBV14 and TRBJ2-7, with a weak D call TRBD1 (6 bases). The V gene's germline CDR1 is SGHDN and CDR2 FVKESK. Deletions cut 2 bases from V and 6 bases from J, with 8 bases between. This CDR3 has 12 amino acids. The CDR3 DNA reads TGTGCCAGCAGCCAACCGGACAGCGAGCAGTACTTC. Protein product: CASSQPDSEQYF.

J is TRBJ1-2 and V is TRBV6-1, with D perhaps TRBD1 (6 bases). CDR3 length equals 13 residues. V was trimmed by 7 bases and J by 0 bases, leaving 9 bases between them. Germline values: CDR1 MNHNS, CDR2 SASEGT. The CDR3 loop reads CASKTGPNYGYTF. Here the CDR3 DNA reads TGTGCCAGCAAGACAGGCCCTAACTATGGCTACACCTTC.

The chain has TRBV28 and TRBJ2-1, with 9 bases lining up with TRBD1. CDR1 and CDR2 from the germline V gene are MDHEN and SYDVKM. Trimming at V came to 2 bases and at J to 8 bases, leaving 7 bases not matched to a gene. This CDR3 region has 15 residues. The DNA for the CDR3 is TGTGCCAGCAGTTTAGAGGACAGGGGACGGGATGAGCAGTTCTTC. Amino acid sequence: CASSLEDRGRDEQFF.

This chain's CDR3 is CASSSGGTYNEQFF. In DNA form, the CDR3 reads TGTGCCAGTAGTAGCGGGGGGACCTACAATGAGCAGTTCTTC. V and J are TRBV19 and TRBJ2-1; TRBD2 matches at 8 bases. The CDR3 runs 14 residues. Germline V CDR1 and CDR2: LNHDA, SQIVND (reference sequence). V trimming: 4 bases; J trimming: 2 bases; junction bases outside the gene matches: 1.

The chain couples TRBV27 to TRBJ2-2; the D is unclear. The germline V gene has CDR1 MNHEY and CDR2 SMNVEV (reference sequence). V shed 5 bases and J shed 4 bases, with 14 bases lying between them. This CDR3 has 15 amino acids. CDR3: CASSQFSASTGELFF. CDR3 coding DNA: TGTGCCAGCAGTCAGTTTTCCGCTAGCACCGGGGAGCTGTTTTTT.

The J gene is TRBJ2-2, the V gene TRBV7-9, with TRBD1 identical over 7 bases. Germline values: CDR1 SEHNR, CDR2 FQNEAQ (reference sequence). The CDR3 length is 15 residues. The J segment lost 0 bases and the V segment lost 6 bases, leaving 4 bases of the junction unmatched. CDR3 sequence: CASRPQGANTGELFF. CDR3 DNA: TGTGCCAGCAGACCTCAGGGGGCGAACACCGGGGAGCTGTTTTTT.

This rearrangement joins TRBV6-5 to TRBJ1-2, with 9 bases aligning to TRBD1. This CDR3 spans 15 amino acids. Germline CDR1 MNHEY, CDR2 SVGAGI. Losses at the gene ends were 3 bases for V and 2 bases for J; bases not matched to a gene: 4. CDR3 protein: CASSYFTGGNYGYTF. The CDR3 nucleotides are TGTGCCAGCAGTTATTTCACAGGGGGCAACTATGGCTACACCTTC.

The chain has TRBV27 and TRBJ2-3; possible D gene TRBD1, 6 bases. Germline V CDR1 and CDR2: MNHEY, SMNVEV (reference sequence). The CDR3 totals 17 residues. V was shortened by 3 bases and J by 0 bases, with 16 bases between the two germline ends. The DNA for the CDR3 is TGTGCCAGCAGTTTCGGCAGGGGATCGTCTAGCACAGATACGCAGTATTTT. Amino acids: CASSFGRGSSSTDTQYF.

This rearrangement joins TRBV18 to TRBJ2-7; D perhaps matches TRBD2 (5 bases). The ends were cut back, 2 bases at V and 4 bases at J, with 9 bases in the middle. This CDR3 is built from 13 residues. Germline lookup yields CDR1 KGHSH and CDR2 LQKENI. CDR3 protein: CASSPLGRYEQYF. The DNA for the CDR3 is TGTGCCAGCTCACCATTAGGGAGATACGAGCAGTACTTC.